These 23 T cell receptor beta chains were sequenced from one sample in a study of cytomegalovirus exposure and HLA in healthy donors. The PCR was carried out with 60 Vbeta primers and 13 Jbeta primers. Assay: immunoSEQ multiplex PCR; the TCRdb copy retains only in-frame clones and omits some. The table lists about 130,000 clones, 76% of them singletons, with around 2.1% in the top ten. The sequencing input was PBMCs. The receptors were gathered from a man in his fifties in good health and CMV-seronegative.

The V gene is TRBV14, the J gene TRBJ1-2; tentative D call: TRBD1 (6 bases). The CDR3 has 14 amino acids. Germline assignment: CDR1 SGHDN and CDR2 FVKESK. Trimming shortened V by 0 bases and J by 7 bases, and 12 bases separated the two germline ends. The CDR3 DNA follows: TGTGCCAGCAGCCAAGATCGGGGGGCGCGTGGCTACACCTTC. Protein product: CASSQDRGARGYTF.

The DNA of the CDR3 is TGTGCCAGCAACCACGTCCGGGACAGTGAAGCTTTCTTT. It translates to CASNHVRDSEAFF. The chain carries TRBV6-1 and TRBJ1-1, with TRBD1 matching 7 bases. Germline-derived CDR1 and CDR2 are MNHNS and SASEGT. The CDR3 length is 13 residues. The junction had 9 bases not matched to a gene; V was cut back by 7 bases and J by 7 bases.

This clone has only a few counts. This chain links TRBV5-4 with TRBJ1-5; weak D call: TRBD1 (6 bases). Germline assignment: CDR1 SGHNT and CDR2 YYREEE (reference sequence). This CDR3 contains 15 residues. Trimming shortened V by 4 bases and J by 0 bases, and 11 bases separated the two germline ends. The CDR3 loop reads CASSVGGHSNQPQHF. CDR3 sequence (DNA): TGTGCCAGCAGCGTGGGGGGACATAGCAATCAGCCCCAGCATTTT.

The J gene is TRBJ1-1, the V gene TRBV6-5, with D perhaps TRBD1 (6 bases). The CDR3 has 16 amino acids. Deletions cut 2 bases from V and 0 bases from J, with 13 bases between. Per the germline V gene, CDR1 is MNHEY and CDR2 is SVGAGI. CDR3 region: CASSYGARTVNTEAFF. Written as DNA, the CDR3 is TGTGCCAGCAGTTACGGAGCACGGACAGTGAACACTGAAGCTTTCTTT.

V usage is TRBV27 and J usage is TRBJ1-4; 7 bases fit TRBD1. V lost 6 bases to trimming and J lost 10 bases; unmatched junction nucleotides: 14. The CDR3 spans 15 residues. CDR1 and CDR2 (germline): MNHEY, SMNVEV (reference sequence). Here the CDR3 DNA reads TGTGCCAGCAGCTCTCTCGACAGGGAAGTTGGAAAACTGTTTTTT. This codes for CASSSLDREVGKLFF.

The chain joins TRBV11-2 to TRBJ1-1; perhaps TRBD1 as D (6 bases). V lost 3 bases, J lost 1 base, and 12 bases lay in between. The CDR3 is 15 amino acids. Germline CDR1 reads SGHAT; CDR2 reads FQNNGV. The CDR3, as DNA: TGTGCCAGCAGCTTCCGGGACATCCAGAACACTGAAGCTTTCTTT. Amino acids: CASSFRDIQNTEAFF.

This clone was picked up a small number of times. This chain joins TRBV5-5 and TRBJ1-2, with 9 nucleotides matching TRBD1. Germline V gene sequence: CDR1 SGHKS, CDR2 YYEKEE (reference sequence). The trim removed 4 bases at V and 4 bases at J, leaving 2 bases unmatched. CDR3 length equals 13 residues. The CDR3 region is CASSRDRAYGYTF. The DNA of the CDR3 is TGTGCCAGCAGCAGGGACAGGGCCTATGGCTACACCTTC.

Note on this clone: The junction shows a germline mismatch at one end, possibly a read error. The chain joins TRBV28 to TRBJ1-2; D might be TRBD1 (5 bases). CDR1 MDHEN and CDR2 SYDVKM come from the germline V gene. The CDR3 covers 12 residues. The CDR3 nucleotides read TGTGCCAGCAGTGTCGGGGGGGGTCGCTGGGACTTC. Amino acid sequence: CASSVGGGRWDF.

In this sample, this clone turned up once. The chain joins TRBV28 to TRBJ1-4, with 9 bases identical to TRBD1. V was clipped by 5 bases and J by 8 bases; unmatched bases: 12. CDR3 length: 16 residues. Germline values: CDR1 MDHEN, CDR2 SYDVKM. The CDR3 nucleotides are TGTGCCAGCAGTCCGACAACCGGGACAGGGTTCGAAAAACTGTTTTTT. Amino acids: CASSPTTGTGFEKLFF.

The gene calls are TRBV5-8 and TRBJ2-1; 7 bases fit TRBD2. Germline CDR1 and CDR2: SGHTS and YDEGEE. After removal of 0 bases from V and 4 bases from J, the junction contained 10 bases not matched to a gene. This CDR3 is 17 amino acids long. The CDR3 protein is CASSLGGGRSLYNEQFF. The DNA for the CDR3 is TGTGCCAGCAGCTTGGGGGGGGGACGTTCCCTTTACAATGAGCAGTTCTTC.

The genes are TRBV18 and TRBJ1-1; 8 bases line up with TRBD1. Per germline, CDR1 KGHSH and CDR2 LQKENI. The CDR3 covers 19 residues. Losses at the gene ends were 3 bases for V and 3 bases for J; bases not matched to a gene: 18. The CDR3: CASSPWTGYLRVPDTEAFF. In nucleotides, the CDR3 is TGTGCCAGCTCACCCTGGACAGGGTATCTCCGGGTACCGGACACTGAAGCTTTCTTT.

The chain joins TRBV6-5 to TRBJ2-7, with 9 bases matching TRBD1. The V and J ends lost 7 bases and 4 bases, in that order; junction bases with no gene match: 8. CDR1 is MNHEY, CDR2 SVGAGI, per germline. The CDR3 consists of 14 residues. CDR3 amino acids: CASTRQGDLYEQYV. CDR3 DNA: TGTGCCAGCACCCGACAGGGGGATTTGTACGAGCAGTACGTC.

The gene calls are TRBV7-8 and TRBJ1-5; 7 bases agree with TRBD1. The CDR3 runs to 15 residues. The V gene's germline CDR1 is SGHVS and CDR2 FQNEAQ. V lost 9 bases, J lost 1 base, and 9 bases stayed unmatched. CDR3 region: CASTQGGVSNQPQHF. CDR3 nucleotides: TGTGCCAGTACGCAGGGGGGAGTGAGCAATCAGCCCCAGCATTTT.

This clone showed up just once. The rearrangement links TRBV6-1 to TRBJ2-1; 14 bases line up with TRBD2. Germline CDR1 reads MNHNS; CDR2 reads SASEGT. The CDR3 has 19 residues. V shed 2 bases and J 1 base; nucleotides not matched to a gene: 7. CDR3: CASSEWGTSGGYSYNEQFF. Written as DNA, the CDR3 is TGTGCCAGCAGTGAATGGGGGACTAGCGGGGGCTATTCCTACAATGAGCAGTTCTTC.

This sequence joins TRBV15 and TRBJ2-1; D unresolved. Trimming cost V 4 bases and J 7 bases, with 5 bases left between them. This CDR3 spans 11 amino acids. The germline V gene has CDR1 LNHNV and CDR2 YYDKDF (reference sequence). The CDR3, as DNA: TGTGCCACCAGCATCAAAAATGAGCAGTTCTTC. Translation: CATSIKNEQFF. Full variable domain (remainder filled in from reference TRBV15 and TRBJ2-1): DAMVIQNPRYQVTQFGKPVTLSCSQTLNHNVMYWYQQKSSQAPKLLFHYYDKDFNNEADTPDNFQSRRPNTSFCFLDIRSPGLGDTAMYLCATSIKNEQFFGPGTRLTVL.

The CDR3 region is CASSSRDTQYF. The CDR3 DNA reads as TGTGCCAGCAGCTCTAGGGATACGCAGTATTTT. The rearrangement uses TRBV7-4 and TRBJ2-3; no firm D call. Trimming took 4 bases from V and 6 from J, leaving 5 bases between them. Per germline, CDR1 SGHVT and CDR2 SQSDAQ. This CDR3 comprises 11 residues.

V and J are TRBV30 and TRBJ1-3, with D unclear. The CDR3 is 14 residues long. The V gene lost 0 bases and the J gene lost 4 bases, with 10 bases spanning the gap. Germline V gives CDR1 GTSNPN, CDR2 SVGIG (reference sequence). CDR3 coding DNA: TGTGCCTGGAGTGTCCTGGGCCAGGGAAACACCATATATTTT. This encodes CAWSVLGQGNTIYF.

This chain connects TRBV19 to TRBJ1-6; TRBD1 matches 7 bases. The germline CDR1 and CDR2 sequences are LNHDA and SQIVND (reference sequence). J lost 8 bases, V lost 7 bases, and 14 bases had no gene match. This CDR3 contains 16 residues. Here the CDR3 reads CASTTSDREGDSPLHF. As DNA, the CDR3 is TGTGCCAGTACTACATCCGACAGGGAAGGGGATTCACCCCTCCACTTT.

As DNA, the CDR3 is TGCGCCAGCAGTGAGAATGAGTTTGAAGCTTTCTTT. It codes for CASSENEFEAFF. The chain uses TRBV10-1 and TRBJ1-1, with D uncertain. Trimming removed 2 bases from V and 7 bases from J, with 8 bases in between. Germline CDR1 reads WNHNN; CDR2 reads SYGVQD (reference sequence). The CDR3 loop spans 12 amino acids.

This CDR3 is CASSIAGLAGVQETQYF. The CDR3 DNA sequence: TGTGCCAGCAGTATAGCGGGACTAGCGGGTGTACAAGAGACCCAGTACTTC. V and J are TRBV28 and TRBJ2-5; 12 bases map to TRBD2. Germline CDR1 is MDHEN and CDR2 is SYDVKM. The CDR3 sequence is 17 residues long. The trim removed 5 bases at V and 2 bases at J, leaving 9 bases unmatched.

A single count supports this clone. V is TRBV9 and J is TRBJ2-1; D is ambiguous. Per the germline V gene, CDR1 is SGDLS and CDR2 is YYNGEE. Trimming removed 7 bases from V and 0 bases from J, with 14 bases in between. This CDR3 comprises 15 residues. The CDR3 DNA follows: TGTGCCAGCTCCGCGGCGAGGAGCTCCTACAATGAGCAGTTCTTC. It codes for CASSAARSSYNEQFF.

The rearrangement uses TRBV6-6 and TRBJ1-4; 7 bases are shared with TRBD1. The CDR3 runs 14 residues. The J segment lost 4 bases and the V segment lost 5 bases, leaving 4 bases of the junction unmatched. Germline V CDR1 and CDR2: MNHNY, SVGAGI (reference sequence). CDR3 residues: CASSPGTVNEKLFF. CDR3 nucleotide sequence: TGTGCCAGCAGTCCCGGGACAGTTAATGAAAAACTGTTTTTT.

This clone was seen a few times. J is TRBJ1-4 and V is TRBV5-1; weak D call: TRBD1 (6 bases). Germline V lookup: CDR1 SGHRS, CDR2 YFSETQ. The CDR3 is 15 residues long. Trimming pared 4 bases from V and 7 bases from J, leaving 17 bases between. The CDR3 region is CASSGGGRNSEKLFF. The CDR3 DNA sequence: TGCGCCAGCAGCGGGGGGGGGCGCAATTCTGAAAAACTGTTTTTT.